A selection of T cell receptor beta chains follows, all from one sample in a study of response to subunit inactivated influenza vaccine. TCRdb reanalysed the RT-PCR reads using MiXCR and keeps one entry per CDR3 protein. Among approximately 520,000 distinct CDR3 sequences, roughly 27% were seen once, and the ten largest hold 1.5% to 2%. The starting material was CD4+ T cells sorted from PBMCs, obtained 4 to 6 days after vaccination. Receptors were obtained from a man over 45 who received an inactivated influenza vaccine. The CDR3 runs from the conserved cysteine through the conserved F or W. The D gene is left open where the match is weak. Only part of the rows carry a size: once, few, many, or a class if the clone is expanded.

abundance | d_gene | j_gene | v_gene | CDR3nt | CDR3aa
. | . | TRBJ2-7 | TRBV7-2 | TGTGCCAGCAGCTTACCGGACGTAGAGCAGTACTTC | CASSLPDVEQYF
. | TRBD1 | TRBJ2-7 | TRBV10-3 | TGTGCCATCGCTCCGGGGACAGGGGGCGAGCAGTACTTC | CAIAPGTGGEQYF
once | . | TRBJ1-2 | TRBV3-1 | TGTGCCAGCAGCCACGGGAGACTCAACTATGGCTACACCTTC | CASSHGRLNYGYTF
many | . | TRBJ2-1 | TRBV7-2 | TGTGCCAGCAGCTTAGACAGGATGGGGAATGAGCAGTTCTTC | CASSLDRMGNEQFF
few | . | TRBJ2-6 | TRBV27 | TGTGCCAGTGGAGCAGGGGCCAACGTCCTGACTTTC | CASGAGANVLTF
. | . | TRBJ2-3 | TRBV7-9 | TGTGCCAGCAGCTCCCCGTCCAGGGAAGGAACAGATACGCAGTATTTT | CASSSPSREGTDTQYF
few | TRBD1 | TRBJ2-7 | TRBV12-3/TRBV12-4 | TGTGCCAGCAGTTCCCCCGGGACAGGGGGCGTAAATTGGGACGAGCAGTACTTC | CASSSPGTGGVNWDEQYF
. | . | TRBJ2-7 | TRBV30 | TGTGCCTCGAAAGACAGGTCGAGCTACGAGCAGTACTTC | CASKDRSSYEQYF
many | . | TRBJ1-1 | TRBV7-2 | TGTGCCAGCAGCTTAGAGCGAGGGAAGGTGAACACTGAAGCTTTCTTT | CASSLERGKVNTEAFF
. | . | TRBJ2-7 | TRBV7-8 | TGTGCCAGCAGCCCCCGCCAAGGCGAGCAGTACTTC | CASSPRQGEQYF
many | . | TRBJ1-1 | TRBV5-6 | TGTGCCAGCAGCTTAGGGTTCATGAACACTGAAGCTTTCTTT | CASSLGFMNTEAFF
few | . | TRBJ2-5 | TRBV20-1 | TGCAGTGCTAAAAGACAGGTCAAAGAGACCCAGTACTTC | CSAKRQVKETQYF
few | . | TRBJ1-2 | TRBV5-5 | TGTGCCAGCAGCTTTGAGCCGGCGGGCGGCTACACCTTC | CASSFEPAGGYTF
. | . | TRBJ1-2 | TRBV30 | TGTGCCTGGAGTGTTGCACGTGGCTACACCTTC | CAWSVARGYTF
. | . | TRBJ2-7 | TRBV12-3/TRBV12-4 | TGTGCCAGCAGTCCGCCCCTACGTCGGTACGAGCAGTACTTC | CASSPPLRRYEQYF
. | TRBD1 | TRBJ2-1 | TRBV11-1 | TGTGCCAGCAGCTCACAGGGGGCAGATAGGAGCTCCTACAATGAGCAGTTCTTC | CASSSQGADRSSYNEQFF
few | . | TRBJ2-3 | TRBV5-1 | TGCGCCAGCAGCTTGGCCGGCAGGGGGGACACAGATACGCAGTATTTT | CASSLAGRGDTDTQYF
. | TRBD1 | TRBJ1-1 | TRBV20-1 | TGCAGTGCGAGGACAGGGGGGATGAACACTGAAGCTTTCTTT | CSARTGGMNTEAFF
. | TRBD1 | TRBJ2-2 | TRBV29-1 | TGCAGCGTGACAGGGGGAAACACCGGGGAGCTGTTTTTT | CSVTGGNTGELFF
. | TRBD2 | TRBJ2-5 | TRBV5-6 | TGTGCCAGCAGCTTTTTGCGGCAAGGCGGGGGATCAGACGAGACCCAGTACTTC | CASSFLRQGGGSDETQYF
. | TRBD2 | TRBJ2-2 | TRBV3-1 | TGTGCCAGCAGCCCGGGAGCGGGGTCTGTCACCGGGGAGCTGTTTTTT | CASSPGAGSVTGELFF
. | TRBD1 | TRBJ2-6 | TRBV4-2 | TGTGCCAGCAGCCAAGAAGGGGGGACAGGGTTCTCTGGGGCCAACGTCCTGACTTTC | CASSQEGGTGFSGANVLTF